This TCR beta chain was identified during a study of patients and donors after allogeneic stem cell transplantation. The germline V and J ends were trimmed by 4 bases and 1 base, with 16 bases remaining between them. This CDR3 contains 16 residues. Using its own MiXCR run on the RT-PCR reads, TCRdb lists one record per CDR3 protein. Among some 960,000 distinct CDR3 sequences listed, more than 15% were seen once. This clonotype has at least ten counts. What was sequenced was blood, either unsorted or a sorted T cell fraction (not recorded which). The chain has TRBV12-3 or TRBV12-4 and TRBJ2-5; no definite D call. The sequence derives from a human donor who was either an allogeneic HSCT recipient or a stem cell or donor lymphocyte infusion donor (not recorded which). It is not recorded whose cells these are; they may come from a transplant donor. The CDR3 loop is CASSSSGDPLQETQYF. DNA of the CDR3: TGTGCCAGCAGTTCTAGTGGGGATCCCCTCCAAGAGACCCAGTACTTC.